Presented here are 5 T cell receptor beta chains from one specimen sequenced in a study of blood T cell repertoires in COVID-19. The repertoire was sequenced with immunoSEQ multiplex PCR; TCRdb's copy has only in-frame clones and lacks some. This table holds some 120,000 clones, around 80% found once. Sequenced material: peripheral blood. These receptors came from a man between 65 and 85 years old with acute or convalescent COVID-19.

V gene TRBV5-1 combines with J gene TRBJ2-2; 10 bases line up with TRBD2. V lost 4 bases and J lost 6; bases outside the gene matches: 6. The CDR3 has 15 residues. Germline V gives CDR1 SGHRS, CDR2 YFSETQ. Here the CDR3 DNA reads TGCGCCAGCAGCCCTACTAGCGGGGCGGCCGGGGAGCTGTTTTTT. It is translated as CASSPTSGAAGELFF.

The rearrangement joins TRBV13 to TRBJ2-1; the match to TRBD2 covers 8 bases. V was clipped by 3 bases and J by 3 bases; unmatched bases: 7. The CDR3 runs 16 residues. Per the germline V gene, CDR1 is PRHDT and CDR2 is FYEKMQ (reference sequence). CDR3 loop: CASSFRGGTDYNEQFF. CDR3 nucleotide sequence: TGTGCCAGCAGCTTCCGGGGGGGGACGGACTACAATGAGCAGTTCTTC.

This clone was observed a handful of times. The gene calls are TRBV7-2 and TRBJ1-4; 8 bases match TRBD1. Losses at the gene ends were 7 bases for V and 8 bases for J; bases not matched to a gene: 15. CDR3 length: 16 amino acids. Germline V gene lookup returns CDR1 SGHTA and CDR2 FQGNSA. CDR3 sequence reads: CASTLIAGQGGEKLFF. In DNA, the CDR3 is TGTGCCAGCACCCTTATAGCAGGACAGGGAGGGGAAAAACTGTTTTTT.

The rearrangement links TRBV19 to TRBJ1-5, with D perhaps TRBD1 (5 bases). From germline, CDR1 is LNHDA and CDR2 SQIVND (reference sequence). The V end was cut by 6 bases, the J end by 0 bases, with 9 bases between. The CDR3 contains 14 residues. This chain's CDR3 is CASSRVGSNQPQHF. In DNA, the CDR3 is TGTGCCAGTAGCAGGGTGGGTAGCAATCAGCCCCAGCATTTT.

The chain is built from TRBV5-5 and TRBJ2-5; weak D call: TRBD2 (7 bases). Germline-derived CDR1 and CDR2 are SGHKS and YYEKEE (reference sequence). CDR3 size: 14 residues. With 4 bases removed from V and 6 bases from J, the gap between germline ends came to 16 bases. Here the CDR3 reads CASSIWGGEKTQYF. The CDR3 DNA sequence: TGTGCCAGCAGCATTTGGGGGGGCGAGAAGACCCAGTACTTC.